What follows are 30 T cell receptor beta chains derived from one specimen sequenced in a study of T cell repertoires in cytomegalovirus infection. Their antigens are not known. TCRdb passed the reads through MiXCR, listing each CDR3 protein once. The sample gives tens of thousands of distinct CDR3 sequences, roughly 20% of which show up once; roughly two thirds is in the top ten. Sample: CD8+ T cells from cultured PBMCs, taken from culture after CMV antigen stimulation. The receptors here all came from a human donor in good health (CMV status not recorded). Some clones in this sample may be carry-over from other donors' samples.

The chain links TRBV24-1 to TRBJ2-2, with 8 nucleotides matching TRBD2. V was pared by 2 bases and J by 1 base, with 2 bases of the junction left unmatched. Germline V gives CDR1 KGHDR, CDR2 SFDVKD. CDR3 size: 16 residues. CDR3 DNA: TGTGCCACCAGTGATTCACTAGCGGAGAACACCGGGGAGCTGTTTTTT. Its protein product is CATSDSLAENTGELFF.

The rearrangement uses TRBV5-6 and TRBJ2-7; TRBD1 agrees at 10 bases. The CDR3 covers 16 residues. CDR1 and CDR2 from the germline V gene are SGHDT and YYEEEE. Trimming removed 0 bases from V and 2 bases from J; junction bases left unmatched: 5. This CDR3 reads CASSLGDRGHTYEQYF. The CDR3 DNA sequence: TGTGCCAGCAGCTTGGGGGACAGGGGTCATACCTACGAGCAGTACTTC.

This clonotype has more than one count but fewer than ten. This chain joins TRBV6-1 and TRBJ1-1, with D perhaps TRBD1 (5 bases). CDR3 length: 13 amino acids. Germline CDR1 is MNHNS and CDR2 is SASEGT. Between the trimmed V and J ends, which lost 1 base and 4 bases, there was a span of 7 bases. CDR3 sequence reads: CASSEGGSTEAFF. DNA for the CDR3: TGTGCCAGCAGTGAAGGGGGGAGCACTGAAGCTTTCTTT.

The chain is built from TRBV27 and TRBJ1-2; TRBD1 agrees at 8 bases. This CDR3 is built from 13 residues. The germline V gene encodes CDR1 MNHEY and CDR2 SMNVEV (reference sequence). V was pared by 5 bases and J by 4 bases, with 3 bases of the junction left unmatched. This CDR3 is CASSKGTGYGYTF. CDR3 nucleotides: TGTGCCAGCAGTAAAGGGACAGGCTATGGCTACACCTTC.

This clonotype was recorded a few times. This chain links TRBV6-8 with TRBJ2-7; possible D gene TRBD2, 6 bases. V was shortened by 5 bases and J by 6 bases, with 11 bases between the two germline ends. Germline CDR1 reads MNHGY; CDR2 reads SAAAGT. CDR3 length: 12 residues. The CDR3 region is CASSDLGGEQYF. In DNA, the CDR3 is TGTGCCAGCAGTGACTTGGGGGGCGAGCAGTACTTC.

This clonotype was observed a few times. The chain combines TRBV12-3 or TRBV12-4 with TRBJ1-1; no clear D gene. V lost 3 bases, J lost 3 bases, and 17 bases lay in between. The CDR3 runs 16 residues. The CDR3 protein is CASSLDDPRGDTEAFF. The CDR3 nucleotides are TGTGCCAGCAGTTTGGACGACCCTCGTGGGGACACTGAAGCTTTCTTT.

This clonotype was recorded at least ten times. The rearrangement uses TRBV7-2 and TRBJ2-7; tentatively, D is TRBD1 (6 bases). Trimming cost V 2 bases and J 4 bases, with 18 bases left between them. CDR1 is SGHTA, CDR2 FQGNSA, per germline. The CDR3 covers 16 residues. The CDR3 reads CASSLIQGSQPYEQYF. The CDR3 nucleotides read TGTGCCAGCAGCTTAATACAGGGTTCCCAACCTTACGAGCAGTACTTC.

This clonotype was counted only a few times. This chain links TRBV27 with TRBJ2-6, with D uncertain. Trimming left V 7 bases short and J 4 bases short, with 2 bases between. Per germline, CDR1 MNHEY and CDR2 SMNVEV (reference sequence). The CDR3 is made up of 11 amino acids. The CDR3 region is CASKGANVLTF. CDR3 DNA: TGTGCCAGCAAAGGGGCCAACGTCCTGACTTTC.

This clonotype was counted between two and nine times. The chain carries TRBV5-6 and TRBJ2-5, with D perhaps TRBD1 or TRBD2 (5 bases each). V lost 0 bases and J 2 bases, leaving 17 bases between the germline ends. The CDR3 extends over 17 amino acids. In germline, CDR1 is SGHDT, CDR2 YYEEEE. The CDR3: CASSLVSKGRNQETQYF. CDR3 DNA: TGTGCCAGCAGCTTGGTCTCAAAGGGACGGAATCAAGAGACCCAGTACTTC. The complete variable domain, with remaining parts taken from reference TRBV5-6 and TRBJ2-5, reads DAGVTQSPTHLIKTRGQQVTLRCSPKSGHDTVSWYQQALGQGPQFIFQYYEEEERQRGNFPDRFSGHQFPNYSSELNVNALLLGDSALYLCASSLVSKGRNQETQYFGPGTRLLVL.

This clonotype has more than one count but fewer than ten. The chain recombines TRBV28 with TRBJ2-2; no clear D. The length of the CDR3 is 13 residues. Germline V gives CDR1 MDHEN, CDR2 SYDVKM. The V gene lost 6 bases and the J gene lost 3 bases, with 8 bases spanning the gap. The CDR3 nucleotides are TGTGCCAGCAGCCCACTGGACACCGGGGAGCTGTTTTTT. Protein product: CASSPLDTGELFF.

This clonotype was counted a few times. The chain uses TRBV28 and TRBJ2-3; D not resolved. V lost 7 bases to trimming and J lost 1 base, with 18 bases between them. This CDR3 contains 16 residues. Germline V gene lookup returns CDR1 MDHEN and CDR2 SYDVKM. In DNA form, the CDR3 reads TGTGCCAGCACCTCCGGATGGGATTGGGGCACAGATACGCAGTATTTT. Protein sequence: CASTSGWDWGTDTQYF.

The gene calls are TRBV7-9 and TRBJ1-1; a weak D match, TRBD1 (6 bases). The V gene lost 6 bases and the J gene lost 1 base, with 9 bases spanning the gap. The CDR3 has 13 residues. Germline V lookup: CDR1 SEHNR, CDR2 FQNEAQ (reference sequence). CDR3 nucleotides: TGTGCCAGCAGACGGGGGGCGAACACTGAAGCTTTCTTT. It translates to CASRRGANTEAFF.

V gene TRBV6-5 combines with J gene TRBJ2-3; tentatively, D is TRBD2 (5 bases). Looked up from germline, CDR1 is MNHEY and CDR2 is SVGAGI. The CDR3 sequence is 15 residues long. The V and J ends lost 5 bases and 6 bases respectively, with 18 bases between them. CDR3 loop: CASSLDPASRDTQYF. The CDR3, as DNA: TGTGCCAGCAGTCTCGACCCGGCTAGCAGGGATACGCAGTATTTT.

This chain connects TRBV7-2 to TRBJ2-5; 11 nucleotides match TRBD2. This CDR3 has 16 amino acids. The trim removed 5 bases at V and 7 bases at J, leaving 12 bases unmatched. Germline V gene lookup returns CDR1 SGHTA and CDR2 FQGNSA. The CDR3 bases are TGTGCCAGCAGCCCGATAGCGGGAGGGCCCGGAGGGACCCAGTACTTC. It encodes CASSPIAGGPGGTQYF.

This clonotype appeared a few times. The rearrangement joins TRBV6-1 to TRBJ2-7, with TRBD2 matching over 7 bases. The CDR3 runs to 13 residues. The V gene's germline CDR1 is MNHNS and CDR2 SASEGT. V lost 6 bases, J lost 6 bases, and 8 bases stayed unmatched. This chain's CDR3 is CASRQGTKGEQYF. The CDR3 region has the DNA TGTGCCAGCAGGCAAGGGACTAAAGGCGAGCAGTACTTC.

The chain combines TRBV4-2 with TRBJ2-3; D gene ambiguous. This CDR3 region has 15 residues. Germline values: CDR1 LGHNA, CDR2 YNFKEQ. V gave up 0 bases and J gave up 6 bases, with 13 bases separating them. The CDR3 region is CASSQEGLDHDTQYF. Written as DNA, the CDR3 is TGTGCCAGCAGCCAAGAAGGCCTTGATCATGATACGCAGTATTTT.

This clonotype was recorded only once. In nucleotides, the CDR3 is TGTGCCAGCAGCGTTGCGGGACAGCAGTATTTT. Encoded protein: CASSVAGQQYF. The J gene is TRBJ2-3, the V gene TRBV27; perhaps D is TRBD1 or TRBD2 (6 bases each). Trimming shortened V by 6 bases and J by 11 bases, and 12 bases separated the two germline ends. Looked up from germline, CDR1 is MNHEY and CDR2 is SMNVEV (reference sequence). The CDR3 totals 11 residues.

This clonotype has a handful of counts. The chain joins TRBV11-1 to TRBJ1-1; perhaps TRBD1 as D (5 bases). Trimming cost V 5 bases and J 6 bases, with 13 bases left between them. Germline lookup yields CDR1 SGHAT and CDR2 FQDESV (reference sequence). There are 13 residues in the CDR3. CDR3: CASSPIGGAEAFF. Written as DNA, the CDR3 is TGTGCCAGCAGCCCCATTGGGGGAGCTGAAGCTTTCTTT.

The gene calls are TRBV7-2 and TRBJ2-3; D is ambiguous. This CDR3 is built from 16 residues. Trimming left V 3 bases short and J 0 bases short, with 13 bases between. Germline V gives CDR1 SGHTA, CDR2 FQGNSA. CDR3 DNA sequence: TGTGCCAGCAGCTTGAGTGGCGAACCTAGCACAGATACGCAGTATTTT. It encodes CASSLSGEPSTDTQYF.

This clonotype was picked up many times. The chain is built from TRBV5-1 and TRBJ2-5; D remains unclear. V lost 2 bases to trimming and J lost 3 bases, with 11 bases between them. This CDR3 has 14 residues. Germline CDR1 reads SGHRS; CDR2 reads YFSETQ. The CDR3 sequence: CASSLGYGEETQYF. In DNA form, the CDR3 reads TGCGCCAGCAGCTTAGGTTATGGCGAAGAGACCCAGTACTTC.

This rearrangement joins TRBV20-1 to TRBJ1-1; a possible D gene is TRBD1 (5 bases). The CDR3 is made up of 15 amino acids. Germline V gene data show CDR1 as DFQATT and CDR2 as SNEGSKA (reference sequence). V was cut by 2 bases and J by 10 bases, with 23 bases left in between. The CDR3 coding sequence is TGCAGTGCTAGATCCCTGGAGGGACCTCCACATGGAGCTTTCTTT. As protein: CSARSLEGPPHGAFF.

Comment on this clonotype: The junction departs from the called germline gene at one end, perhaps through a read error. The chain combines TRBV5-3 with TRBJ1-4, with D perhaps TRBD1 (6 bases). TRBV5-3 is filed as an ORF, its function uncertain. The CDR3 is 15 amino acids. This CDR3 reads CASSLTGAANEKLFF. As DNA, the CDR3 is TGTGCCAGCAGCTTGACAGGCGCCGCTAATGAAAAACTGTTTTTT.

The rearrangement links TRBV6-2 or TRBV6-3 to TRBJ2-4, with TRBD1 matching over 8 bases. J lost 0 bases, V lost 5 bases, and 6 bases had no gene match. Per germline, CDR1 MNHEY and CDR2 SVGEGT. The CDR3 runs to 16 residues. The CDR3 nucleotides read TGTGCCAGCAGTGCCGCGGGACAGGTAGCCAAAAACATTCAGTACTTC. Translated, it gives CASSAAGQVAKNIQYF.

Only a few counts were recorded for this clonotype. The CDR3 DNA follows: TGTGCCAGCAGCTTAAGGACCAACACTGAAGCTTTCTTT. Translating it yields CASSLRTNTEAFF. This chain links TRBV7-8 with TRBJ1-1, with no clear D. CDR1 SGHVS and CDR2 FQNEAQ come from the germline V gene. Trimming took 2 bases from V and 2 from J, leaving 6 bases between them. The CDR3 is 13 residues long.

This rearrangement joins TRBV19 to TRBJ1-2, with unresolved D. CDR1 and CDR2 from the germline V gene are LNHDA and SQIVND (reference sequence). The V gene lost 1 base and the J gene lost 2 bases, with 8 bases spanning the gap. The CDR3 length is 14 residues. Here the CDR3 reads CASSIGPENYGYTF. Written as DNA, the CDR3 is TGTGCCAGTAGTATAGGTCCGGAAAACTATGGCTACACCTTC.

This sequence joins TRBV19 and TRBJ1-1, with 9 bases lining up with TRBD1. From germline, CDR1 is LNHDA and CDR2 SQIVND (reference sequence). The CDR3 loop spans 15 amino acids. Trimming removed 5 bases from V and 8 bases from J; junction bases left unmatched: 12. The DNA of the CDR3 is TGTGCCAGTAGTCCAGGCGGGACAGGGATGTCCGAAGCTTTCTTT. Translation: CASSPGGTGMSEAFF.

The chain links TRBV7-8 to TRBJ1-1; D remains ambiguous. Germline V CDR1 and CDR2: SGHVS, FQNEAQ. V was pared by 5 bases and J by 4 bases, with 17 bases between. The CDR3 spans 15 residues. As DNA, the CDR3 is TGTGCCAGCAGCCCCAGTTCTGTTTTGGGCACTGAAGCTTTCTTT. It codes for CASSPSSVLGTEAFF.

In DNA, the CDR3 is TGTGCCAGCATACGGGACAATTACAATGAGCAGTTCTTC. Translating gives CASIRDNYNEQFF. The rearrangement uses TRBV27 and TRBJ2-1, with D possibly being TRBD1 (6 bases). The germline V and J ends were trimmed by 7 bases and 4 bases, with 11 bases remaining between them. The CDR3 extends over 13 amino acids. CDR1 is MNHEY and CDR2 is SMNVEV in the germline V gene (reference sequence).

This clonotype has a handful of counts. The CDR3 protein is CASSMFTGDYGYTF. DNA of the CDR3: TGTGCCAGTAGTATGTTCACAGGGGACTATGGCTACACCTTC. The genes are TRBV19 and TRBJ1-2; 7 bases agree with TRBD1. CDR3 length: 14 residues. The junction had 4 bases not matched to a gene; V was cut back by 3 bases and J by 3 bases. Germline V gene data show CDR1 as LNHDA and CDR2 as SQIVND (reference sequence).

This clonotype has a handful of counts. This rearrangement joins TRBV7-2 to TRBJ1-2; D gene ambiguous. V lost 2 bases and J 6 bases, leaving 10 bases between the germline ends. The CDR3 is 13 residues long. Germline V gene sequence: CDR1 SGHTA, CDR2 FQGNSA. CDR3 DNA sequence: TGTGCCAGCAGCTTATACAGTCAGAATGGCTACACCTTC. It codes for CASSLYSQNGYTF.